The 6 T cell receptor beta chains given below trace back to one sample, sequenced in a study of blood T cell repertoires in COVID-19. Using immunoSEQ multiplex PCR, the repertoire was profiled, and TCRdb retains in-frame clones only, with some absent. Of fewer than 400,000 clones listed, 85% are singletons. The sequenced material came from peripheral blood. These receptors were taken from a young woman with acute or convalescent COVID-19.

This clone was detected only a few times. The genes are TRBV3-1 (or the pseudogene TRBV3-2) and TRBJ1-2; D is possibly TRBD1 (5 bases). V lost 1 base and J 7 bases, leaving 10 bases between the germline ends. The germline CDR1 and CDR2 sequences are LGHDT and YNNKEL (reference sequence). CDR3 length: 13 residues. The CDR3 here is CASSQGRAAGYTF. CDR3 bases: TGTGCCAGCAGCCAAGGCAGGGCGGCTGGCTACACCTTC.

The chain recombines TRBV30 with TRBJ2-7; D not resolved. The germline CDR1 and CDR2 sequences are GTSNPN and SVGIG (reference sequence). This CDR3 is built from 13 residues. Trimming stripped 1 base from V and 2 bases from J, with 9 bases between. The CDR3 coding sequence is TGTGCCTGGAGTGGAGAAGTTACCTACGAGCAGTACTTC. It is translated as CAWSGEVTYEQYF.

This chain links TRBV28 with TRBJ1-1; TRBD1 is a possible D gene (5 bases). Trimming removed 1 base at V and 0 bases at J, with 12 bases between. This CDR3 has 16 amino acids. Germline values: CDR1 MDHEN, CDR2 SYDVKM. In DNA form, the CDR3 reads TGTGCCAGCAGTTTATTACTCGGGGGGATGAACACTGAAGCTTTCTTT. It specifies CASSLLLGGMNTEAFF.

V is TRBV6-4 and J is TRBJ1-5; D is undetermined. CDR1 and CDR2 (germline): MRHNA, SNTAGT. V lost 2 bases and J 1 base, leaving 6 bases between the germline ends. The CDR3 runs to 14 residues. Written as DNA, the CDR3 is TGTGCCAGCAGTGACACGGGGAGCAATCAGCCCCAGCATTTT. Translated, it gives CASSDTGSNQPQHF.

V and J are TRBV5-3 and TRBJ2-7; a possible D gene is TRBD1 (6 bases). TRBV5-3 is noted as an ORF with a role that remains uncertain. This CDR3 comprises 15 residues. V lost 0 bases and J lost 2, with 12 bases in between. The CDR3 DNA reads TGTGCCAGAAGCTTGGCAGGGGCGCTGACCTACGAGCAGTACTTC. Its translation: CARSLAGALTYEQYF.

This clone was counted once. J is TRBJ1-4 and V is TRBV9, with a tentative D call TRBD1 (6 bases). This CDR3 spans 13 amino acids. Trimming removed 3 bases at V and 8 bases at J, with 11 bases between. Germline CDR1 SGDLS, CDR2 YYNGEE. The CDR3 region is CASSAGVEEKLFF. CDR3 bases: TGTGCCAGCAGCGCAGGGGTGGAGGAAAAACTGTTTTTT.